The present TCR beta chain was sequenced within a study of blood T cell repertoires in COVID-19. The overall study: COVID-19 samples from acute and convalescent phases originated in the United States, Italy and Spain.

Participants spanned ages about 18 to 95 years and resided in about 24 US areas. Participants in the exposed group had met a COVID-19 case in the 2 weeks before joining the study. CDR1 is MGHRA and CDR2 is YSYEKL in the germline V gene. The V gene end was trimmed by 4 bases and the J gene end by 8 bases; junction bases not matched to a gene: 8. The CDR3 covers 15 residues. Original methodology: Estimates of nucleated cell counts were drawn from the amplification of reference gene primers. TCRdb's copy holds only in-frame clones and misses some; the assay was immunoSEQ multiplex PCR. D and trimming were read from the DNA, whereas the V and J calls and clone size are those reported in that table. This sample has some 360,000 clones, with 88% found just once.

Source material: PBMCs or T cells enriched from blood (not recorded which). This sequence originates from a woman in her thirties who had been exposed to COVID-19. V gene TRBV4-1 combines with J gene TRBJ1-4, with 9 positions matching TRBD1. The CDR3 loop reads CASSPKDRGREKLFF. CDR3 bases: TGCGCCAGCAGCCCGAAGGACAGGGGCCGCGAAAAACTGTTTTTT.